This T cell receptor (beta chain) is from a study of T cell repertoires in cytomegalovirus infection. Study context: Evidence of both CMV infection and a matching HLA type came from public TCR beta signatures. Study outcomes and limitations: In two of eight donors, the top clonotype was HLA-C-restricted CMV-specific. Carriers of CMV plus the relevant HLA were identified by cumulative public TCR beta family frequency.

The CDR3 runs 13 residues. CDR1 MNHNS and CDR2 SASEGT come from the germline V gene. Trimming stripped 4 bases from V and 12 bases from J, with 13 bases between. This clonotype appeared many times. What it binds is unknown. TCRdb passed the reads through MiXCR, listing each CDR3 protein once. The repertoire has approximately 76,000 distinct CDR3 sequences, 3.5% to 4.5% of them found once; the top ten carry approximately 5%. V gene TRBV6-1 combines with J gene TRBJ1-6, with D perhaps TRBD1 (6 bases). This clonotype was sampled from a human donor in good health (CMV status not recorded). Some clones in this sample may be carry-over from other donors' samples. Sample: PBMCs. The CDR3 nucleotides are TGTGCCAGCAGTGCCCCGGGGGGCGGACCCCTCCACTTT. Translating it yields CASSAPGGGPLHF.